This T cell receptor (beta chain) was captured in a study of cytomegalovirus exposure and HLA in healthy donors (dated by TCRdb to 2016 to 2017). Turning to the overall study: In an earlier analysis of 550 to 750 of the donors, 276 Gb of sequence data and 100 million or so unique TCR beta sequences from about 179 million T cells were reported. An early release that covered roughly 600 HLA-typed donors contained approximately 300 gigabases of sequencing data and about 84 million unique TCR sequences. Among the approximately 430 genotyped donors, around 81% belonged to the genetic ancestry cluster associated with self-reported Caucasian donors. The study aimed to test whether signatures of past pathogen exposure could be identified by cataloging public T cell receptors. The study used immunosequencing to profile the T cell repertoires of 666 subjects and linked those repertoires to cytomegalovirus serostatus. Besides the first cohort of some 670 subjects, a separate validation cohort made up of roughly 120 different subjects was used. High-throughput TCR immunosequencing, statistical association of individual TCRs with disease status, and machine learning were combined to predict cytomegalovirus infection status. To study patterns of TCR occurrence, a later analysis re-analyzed previously published TCR beta repertoires from several hundred donors and added high-resolution HLA genotyping. Rather than drawing on any new phenotypic data, the later analysis identified candidate immune exposures from TCR beta sequences and the way those sequences occurred across donors. An earlier analysis of 450 to 750 of the donors used high-throughput TCR beta sequencing to judge whether each TCR beta V gene segment behaved as functional or pseudogenic. Donor age, sex, ethnicity and CMV serostatus were compiled alongside the repertoire data. In a later genetic analysis, genome-wide SNP genotypes for about 65% of the roughly 670 donors were used, and that subset was treated as a discovery cohort. Every repertoire in the discovery cohort had been generated on one and the same sequencing platform. Class I and class II HLA loci were covered by the typing at four-digit resolution. Typing coverage differed by locus: A, B, C, DRB1 and DQB1 were typed in roughly 629-640 donors, DQA1 in about 550, DPA1 in some 600, and DPB1 in 450 to 480. A few DR-DQ haplotypes were handled as single units for association and clustering because linkage in the cohort was strong. Among about 390 genotyped donors of the cohort, an average of roughly 240,000 unique TCR beta nucleotide sequences were sequenced per donor, approximately 20% of them non-productive.

The method behind the library was the immunoSEQ multiplex PCR assay. The multiplex PCR relied on a mix of 60 forward primers for TCR Vbeta segments and 13 reverse primers for TCR Jbeta segments. The CDR3 region of rearranged TCR beta genes was amplified from genomic DNA by a multiplex PCR assay. On the Illumina HiSeq System, the amplified TCR beta libraries were sequenced as 87-base-pair reads. Per the source publication's procedure: A later analysis tallied 80 million to 95 million unique TCR beta chains across the 666 repertoires, and 10 million to 11 million of those chains were shared by two or more donors. To remove PCR and sequencing errors, raw reads were error-corrected and collapsed into unique sequences using a nearest-neighbor algorithm that merged closely related sequences. CDR3 sequences were aligned to IMGT reference sequences to assign V, D and J gene segments. Each retained sequence needed at least a six-nucleotide match to both a V gene segment and a J gene segment. Rearrangements were classified as productive when the CDR3 lacked stop codons and remained in frame with V and J, and all other rearrangements were classified as non-productive. CDR3 was defined according to IMGT convention as the region running from the second conserved V-encoded cysteine to the conserved J-encoded phenylalanine. The earlier analysis of 587 of the donors excluded sequences that lacked an unambiguous match to a single V gene segment. In an earlier analysis of approximately 590 of the donors, V segments were called functional above 56.7% productive rearrangements and were called segregating when the between-donor standard deviation exceeded 5%. A statistical classification framework was built to diagnose cytomegalovirus status from the catalog of TCR beta chain sequences. In a later analysis, V and J genes were assigned by comparing TCR nucleotide sequences against IMGT/GENE-DB human TR gene sequences. A later analysis assigned CDR3 sequences and most-parsimonious VDJ recombination scenarios with the TCRdist pipeline. In a later analysis, each TCR beta chain was defined by its CDR3 amino acid sequence together with its V-gene family, and reads without a unique V-gene family were excluded. In a later analysis, fewer than 650 highly shared, low-generation-probability nucleotide sequences were removed to address suspected cross-contamination and a sequencing artifact. In a later analysis, a clonal expansion index was calculated for each public chain from normalized within-repertoire ranks of inferred template counts. Generation probabilities in a later analysis came from a VDJ recombination model fitted to out-of-frame rearrangements, and those results were checked against IGoR. In a later analysis, hypergeometric tests were used to score TCR-TCR, TCR-HLA and TCR-CMV co-occurrence, with a repertoire-size bias correction applied to TCR pairs. A later analysis estimated false discovery rates by permuting HLA or CMV assignments 20 times. In a later analysis, co-occurring TCRs were grouped using DBSCAN, and TCRdist sequence similarity was added for clustering within HLA-allele-positive subsets. Co-occurrence clustering excluded repertoires with fewer than 30,000 or more than 120,000 public chains, plus five with anomalous nucleotide sharing. Here the immuneACCESS table is served through TCRdb, limited to in-frame sequences with V and J called. Missing clones are a known gap in these copies; in checked studies unresolved V genes cover under half, and the rest lacks a known reason. V and J calls plus clone size are reproduced from that table; the DNA served to infer D and trimming. The sample contains roughly 130,000 clones, around 78% of them found a single time. The top ten hold approximately 1.7% of the sample.

The CDR3 covers 16 residues, taking in both the cysteine and the phenylalanine. Only the CDR3 DNA is retained, 48 bases long and in frame from the first base. Clipping removes 3 bases from V and 4 bases from J, with 5 as the unmatched junction base count. The germline V gene (reference sequence) provides CDR1 LNHDA and CDR2 SQIVND. Comment on this clone: Its antigen is still unknown. No quality values exist for individual bases; no much larger clone is one base distant.

The cohort was made up of about 610 healthy bone marrow donors. All cohort members were sampled while nominally healthy, although unrecorded immune exposures were likely present. The donor was CMV seronegative and belonged to the group of under 400 seronegative cohort members. Every donor gave a peripheral blood sample, and the peripheral blood mononuclear cells from that sample were used for TCR beta sequencing. Genomic DNA extraction from the blood cell samples was performed with the Qiagen DNeasy Blood Extraction Kit. Overall study results and their limits: In a later analysis, the rate of TCR association differed among HLA loci, with DRB1 alleles having the most associated TCRs and HLA-C alleles having the fewest. The classifier was reported to diagnose cytomegalovirus status with high specificity and sensitivity in both the original and validation cohorts. In a later analysis, most CMV-associated TCR beta chains were found to appear HLA-restricted, with HLA associations seemingly driven largely by CMV exposure. In the study, around 160 TCR beta chains were listed as associated with cytomegalovirus. Most TCR sequences were seen in very few donors, while some public TCRs were found in many individuals. Presence/absence analyses assumed roughly uniform sequencing depth across donors, an assumption that may not hold. Compared with equally common non-associated chains, HLA-associated TCR beta chains in a later analysis were more clonally expanded and had lower generation probabilities. Some IMGT-functional V segments, including TRBV6-2 and TRBV6-3, could not be told apart with the 87-base-pair reads, so those segments were excluded. Strong co-occurrence of HLA alleles, especially DR and DQ, made assigning TCR associations to individual alleles difficult. Only TCR beta chains were sequenced in this cohort, and the absence of alpha or paired-chain data limited detectable features. In an earlier analysis of 587 of the donors, most TCR beta V segments appeared in productive rearrangements about 87% or about 30% of the time, broadly matching IMGT annotations. The sequencing pipeline was judged likely to have produced a cluster of highly shared sequence variants as a technical artifact. The only immune exposure information available for the cohort was CMV serostatus. In a later analysis, several top co-occurrence clusters were reported to appear linked to parvovirus B19, influenza, CMV and Epstein-Barr virus. An association between a missense DCLRE1C variant and V-gene and J-gene trimming of TCR beta chains was found in a later genetic analysis and replicated in an independent cohort. Correlated functional status among segregating V segments might reflect linkage disequilibrium, but an unknown experimental factor could not be ruled out. The earlier analysis of 587 of the donors excluded some 16 rarely observed V segments, including chromosome 9 orphons, because counts were too low. A later genetic analysis reported fewer N-insertions in productive TCRs among donors in an Asian-associated ancestry cluster than the 666-donor mean. A further reported finding was that TCR beta sequences accurately predicted the HLA-A and HLA-B alleles for most subjects in the first cohort. The authors suggested that the approach could potentially be extended to other disease states and immunological phenotypes. In a later analysis, around 15,000 TCR beta sequences were associated with specific HLA alleles at a false discovery rate of 0.05. In vitro tests confirmed that a few of the cytomegalovirus-associated TCR beta chains recognize cytomegalovirus antigens. Because HLA typing was missing for some donors at each locus, association tests included only the typed subset.

The chain links TRBV19 with TRBJ2-1, and 11 bases in between align with TRBD2. The clonotype was recovered from a woman aged 50 to 60 in good health and CMV-seronegative. Material for sequencing was PBMCs. The nucleotides are TGTGCCAGTAGTATTCAGGCTAGCGGGGGGTACAATGAGCAGTTCTTC. Its translation is CASSIQASGGYNEQFF.